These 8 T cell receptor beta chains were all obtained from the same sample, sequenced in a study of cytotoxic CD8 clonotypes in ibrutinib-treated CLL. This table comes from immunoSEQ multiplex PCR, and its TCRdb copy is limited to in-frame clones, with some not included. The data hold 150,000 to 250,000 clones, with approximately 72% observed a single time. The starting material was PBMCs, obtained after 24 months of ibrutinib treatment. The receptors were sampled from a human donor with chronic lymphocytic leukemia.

CDR3 sequence: CAISRPPPTGELFF. Written as DNA, the CDR3 is TGTGCCATCAGTCGGCCGCCACCCACCGGGGAGCTGTTTTTT. V and J are TRBV10-3 and TRBJ2-2; D gene ambiguous. From germline, CDR1 is ENHRY and CDR2 SYGVKD. V shed 5 bases and J shed 4 bases, with 11 bases lying between them. CDR3 length: 14 residues.

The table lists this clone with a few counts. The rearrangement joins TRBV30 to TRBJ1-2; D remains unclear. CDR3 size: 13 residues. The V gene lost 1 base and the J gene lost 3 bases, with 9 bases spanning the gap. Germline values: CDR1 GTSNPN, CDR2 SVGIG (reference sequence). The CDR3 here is CAWSGAVYYGYTF. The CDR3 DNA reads TGTGCCTGGAGTGGTGCGGTGTACTATGGCTACACCTTC.

The CDR3 DNA is TGTGCCAGCAGTTACGGGCGACAGGGCATGGGAAACACCATATATTTT. It is translated as CASSYGRQGMGNTIYF. V usage is TRBV6-6 and J usage is TRBJ1-3; the match to TRBD1 covers 7 bases. Trimming cost V 2 bases and J 4 bases; bases outside gene matches: 8. CDR1 and CDR2 (germline): MNHNY, SVGAGI (reference sequence). CDR3 size: 16 residues.

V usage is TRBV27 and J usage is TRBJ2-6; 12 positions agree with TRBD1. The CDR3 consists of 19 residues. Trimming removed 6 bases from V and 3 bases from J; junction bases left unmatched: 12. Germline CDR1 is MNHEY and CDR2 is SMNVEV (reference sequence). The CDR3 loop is CASSLAPGQGAGGANVLTF. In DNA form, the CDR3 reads TGTGCCAGCAGCCTAGCGCCGGGACAGGGGGCTGGTGGGGCCAACGTCCTGACTTTC.

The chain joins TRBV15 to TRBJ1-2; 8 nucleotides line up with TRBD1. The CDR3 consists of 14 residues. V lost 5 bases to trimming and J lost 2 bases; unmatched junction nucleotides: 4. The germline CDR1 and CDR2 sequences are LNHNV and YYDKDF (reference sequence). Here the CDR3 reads CATSRGQVNYGYTF. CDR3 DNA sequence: TGTGCCACCAGCCGGGGACAGGTGAACTATGGCTACACCTTC. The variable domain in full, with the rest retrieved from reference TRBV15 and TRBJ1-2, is DAMVIQNPRYQVTQFGKPVTLSCSQTLNHNVMYWYQQKSSQAPKLLFHYYDKDFNNEADTPDNFQSRRPNTSFCFLDIRSPGLGDTAMYLCATSRGQVNYGYTFGSGTRLTVV.

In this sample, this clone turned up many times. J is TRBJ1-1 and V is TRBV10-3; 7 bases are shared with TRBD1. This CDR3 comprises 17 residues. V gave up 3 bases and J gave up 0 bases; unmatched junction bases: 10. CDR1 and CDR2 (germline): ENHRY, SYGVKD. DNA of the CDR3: TGTGCCATCAGTGACCCAACTAAGACAGGGTTGAACACTGAAGCTTTCTTT. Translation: CAISDPTKTGLNTEAFF.

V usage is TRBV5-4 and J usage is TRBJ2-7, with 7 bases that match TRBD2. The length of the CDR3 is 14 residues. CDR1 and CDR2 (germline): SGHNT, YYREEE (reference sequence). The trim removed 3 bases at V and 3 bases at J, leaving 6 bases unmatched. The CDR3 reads CASSWGGLVYEQYF. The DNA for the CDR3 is TGTGCCAGCAGCTGGGGCGGACTAGTCTACGAGCAGTACTTC. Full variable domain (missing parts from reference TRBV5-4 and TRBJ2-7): ETGVTQSPTHLIKTRGQQVTLRCSSQSGHNTVSWYQQALGQGPQFIFQYYREEENGRGNFPPRFSGLQFPNYSSELNVNALELDDSALYLCASSWGGLVYEQYFGPGTRLTVT.

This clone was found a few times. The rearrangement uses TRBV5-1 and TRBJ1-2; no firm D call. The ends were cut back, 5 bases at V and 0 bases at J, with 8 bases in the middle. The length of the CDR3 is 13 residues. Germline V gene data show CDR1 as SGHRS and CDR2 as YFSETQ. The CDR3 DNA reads TGCGCCAGCAGTGTCGGAGCTAACTATGGCTACACCTTC. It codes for CASSVGANYGYTF.